Each of the 14 T cell receptor beta chains below was sequenced from the same sample in a study of T cells in Graves' hyperthyroidism and ophthalmopathy. The source material, RNA transcripts, was used to amplify TCR beta CDR3 regions. The HTBI primer set served for first-round RT-PCR of the TCR CDR3. TCRdb recomputed calls from the multiplex PCR reads with MiXCR, one row per CDR3 protein. This sample has about half a million distinct CDR3 sequences, with approximately 22% found just once. Sequencing was done on a sample of blood. The receptors originated from a woman between 70 and 85 years old with Graves' ophthalmopathy.

CDR3 amino acids: CASSLGEGAPYEQYF. The CDR3 nucleotides read TGTGCCAGCAGTTTAGGGGAGGGAGCCCCCTACGAGCAGTACTTC. This chain links TRBV27 with TRBJ2-7; 7 bases map to TRBD2. Germline V CDR1 and CDR2: MNHEY, SMNVEV (reference sequence). The CDR3 covers 15 residues. Trimming at V came to 2 bases and at J to 2 bases, leaving 6 bases not matched to a gene.

The chain uses TRBV28 and TRBJ1-1, with unresolved D. Germline CDR1 reads MDHEN; CDR2 reads SYDVKM. The CDR3 is 15 residues long. V shed 6 bases and J shed 1 base, with 15 bases lying between them. The CDR3 is CASSLRQTRNTEAFF. CDR3 sequence (DNA): TGTGCCAGCAGCCTCAGACAAACACGGAACACTGAAGCTTTCTTT.

In its sample, this clonotype was seen many times. This chain connects TRBV12-3 or TRBV12-4 to TRBJ1-1, with TRBD1 matching 9 bases. The V and J ends lost 4 bases and 1 base, in that order; junction bases with no gene match: 10. The CDR3 contains 17 residues. Here the CDR3 reads CASSWGVGQGWNTEAFF. For the CDR3, the DNA is TGTGCCAGCAGTTGGGGTGTGGGACAGGGATGGAACACTGAAGCTTTCTTT.

The chain has TRBV7-2 and TRBJ2-3, with 9 nucleotides matching TRBD1. CDR3 length: 16 residues. V was clipped by 5 bases and J by 3 bases; unmatched bases: 9. The V gene's germline CDR1 is SGHTA and CDR2 FQGNSA. The CDR3 nucleotides are TGTGCCAGCAGCAGGACTAGGGGACAGGGAACAGATACGCAGTATTTT. Translated, it gives CASSRTRGQGTDTQYF.

Worth noting for this clonotype: This may be a read error: a much more frequent sequence differs by one nucleotide. This chain connects TRBV11-2 to TRBJ1-1; D is ambiguous. The CDR3 is 13 amino acids. Germline V gene lookup returns CDR1 SGHAT and CDR2 FQNNGV. Trimming cost V 3 bases and J 1 base, with 6 bases left between them. This CDR3 is CASSFNWNTEAFF. CDR3 sequence (DNA): TGTGCCAGCAGCTTCAACTGGAACACTGAAGCTTTCTTT.

The gene calls are TRBV20-1 and TRBJ1-5, with 8 positions matching TRBD1. The CDR3 is 17 residues long. V dropped 5 bases and J dropped 3; count of bases not matched to a gene: 15. From germline, CDR1 is DFQATT and CDR2 SNEGSKA (reference sequence). Here the CDR3 reads CSASYPRTGIINQPQHF. CDR3 nucleotides: TGCAGTGCTTCCTACCCCCGGACAGGGATAATCAATCAGCCCCAGCATTTT.

V gene TRBV20-1 combines with J gene TRBJ2-2; the D is unclear. Trimming stripped 3 bases from V and 1 base from J, with 6 bases between. CDR3 size: 13 residues. Germline V gene lookup returns CDR1 DFQATT and CDR2 SNEGSKA (reference sequence). In nucleotides, the CDR3 is TGCAGTGCTAGGCCGGTGAACACCGGGGAGCTGTTTTTT. Amino acid sequence: CSARPVNTGELFF.

V usage is TRBV3-1 and J usage is TRBJ2-2; D gene unclear. Germline CDR1 LGHDT, CDR2 YNNKEL (reference sequence). CDR3 size: 12 residues. The V and J ends lost 1 base and 6 bases respectively, with 3 bases between them. The CDR3 DNA reads as TGTGCCAGCAGCCAAGTCTCCGGGGAGCTGTTTTTT. Its translation: CASSQVSGELFF.

This clonotype has only a few counts. This sequence joins TRBV6-1 and TRBJ2-5; D is possibly TRBD1 (6 bases). Per the germline V gene, CDR1 is MNHNS and CDR2 is SASEGT. This CDR3 comprises 11 residues. DNA for the CDR3: TGTGCGAACAGGGTCCGAGAGACCCAGTACTTC. This codes for CANRVRETQYF.

A few counts support this clonotype. The chain has TRBV6-2 or TRBV6-3 and TRBJ2-1; 12 bases line up with TRBD2. The CDR3 runs to 17 residues. From germline, CDR1 is MNHEY and CDR2 SVGEGT. The J segment lost 4 bases and the V segment lost 6 bases, leaving 10 bases of the junction unmatched. The CDR3 is CASSQRTSGTLYNEQFF. The CDR3 DNA reads TGTGCCAGCAGCCAAAGGACTAGCGGGACACTTTACAATGAGCAGTTCTTC.

Note on this clonotype: The junction shows a germline mismatch at one end, possibly a read error. The V gene is TRBV10-3, the J gene TRBJ2-7; D is uncertain. Germline CDR1 is ENHRY and CDR2 is SYGVKD. The CDR3 length is 14 residues. The CDR3 DNA reads as TGTGCCATCAGTGAGTCGCCAGGAATCTACGATCAGTACTTC. Its protein is CAISESPGIYDQYF.

This clonotype has a handful of counts. The chain employs TRBV6-2 or TRBV6-3 and TRBJ1-1, with 8 positions matching TRBD1. J gave up 6 bases and V 5 bases, and 14 bases lay outside the gene matches. The CDR3 totals 16 residues. The germline gives CDR1 MNHEY, CDR2 SVGEGT. The CDR3 sequence: CASSAIPGTGFAEAFF. Written as DNA, the CDR3 is TGTGCCAGCAGTGCGATTCCCGGGACAGGCTTCGCTGAAGCTTTCTTT.

The V call is TRBV11-2, the J call TRBJ2-2; D assignment may be TRBD1 or TRBD2 (6 bases each). Trimming took 5 bases from V and 3 from J, leaving 13 bases between them. This CDR3 has 15 residues. Germline values: CDR1 SGHAT, CDR2 FQNNGV. CDR3 amino acids: CASSPIGGDTGELFF. CDR3 sequence (DNA): TGTGCCAGCAGCCCTATCGGGGGCGACACCGGGGAGCTGTTTTTT. The variable domain in full, completed from reference TRBV11-2 and TRBJ2-2, reads EAGVAQSPRYKIIEKRQSVAFWCNPISGHATLYWYQQILGQGPKLLIQFQNNGVVDDSQLPKDRFSAERLKGVDSTLKIQPAKLEDSAVYLCASSPIGGDTGELFFGEGSRLTVL.

This CDR3 is CASSVDSSGRAGETQYF. DNA for the CDR3: TGTGCCAGCAGCGTAGATTCTAGCGGGAGGGCCGGAGAGACCCAGTACTTC. The V call is TRBV9, the J call TRBJ2-5, with 12 bases matching TRBD2. The length of the CDR3 is 17 residues. Germline V gene lookup returns CDR1 SGDLS and CDR2 YYNGEE. The junction had 7 bases not matched to a gene; V was cut back by 0 bases and J by 4 bases. The whole variable domain, remainder taken from reference TRBV9 and TRBJ2-5, is DSGVTQTPKHLITATGQRVTLRCSPRSGDLSVYWYQQSLDQGLQFLIQYYNGEERAKGNILERFSAQQFPDLHSELNLSSLELGDSALYFCASSVDSSGRAGETQYFGPGTRLLVL.